What follows are 27 T cell receptor beta chains derived from one specimen sequenced in a study of tumor-infiltrating lymphocytes in primary liver carcinoma. Germline DNA was extracted too, while blood RNA derived from unsorted whole blood. Constant-region priming of approximately 500 ng total RNA yielded TCR beta cDNA. Libraries covering TCR beta were generated through three nested multiplex PCR rounds (using a slightly modified ARM-PCR). PCR rounds one and two used TRBV1-TRBV30 forward primers with a C-beta reverse primer for approximately 11 cycles each. TCRdb itself ran the multiplex PCR reads through MiXCR, one entry per CDR3 protein. The profile shows 250,000 to 350,000 distinct CDR3 sequences, approximately 58% of them singletons. The sample consisted of peripheral blood. The receptors stem from a young woman with primary liver carcinoma and hepatitis B virus infection.

With regard to this clonotype: The CDR3 ends on some other residue instead of the conserved phenylalanine or tryptophan, so this is likely a read error. This chain joins TRBV6-2 or TRBV6-3 and TRBJ2-5; possibly TRBD1 or TRBD2 for D (7 bases each). CDR3 length: 12 residues. Germline V lookup: CDR1 MNHEY, CDR2 SVGEGT. The CDR3 sequence: CVCSGTEETQYY. In DNA, the CDR3 is TGTGTCTGCAGCGGGACAGAAGAGACCCAGTACTAC.

The table lists this clonotype with many counts. This chain uses TRBV4-1 with TRBJ2-1, with a weak D call TRBD2 (6 bases). The CDR3 sequence is 16 residues long. V was shortened by 5 bases and J by 0 bases, with 14 bases between the two germline ends. CDR1 is MGHRA and CDR2 is YSYEKL in the germline V gene. The CDR3 nucleotides are TGCGCCAGCAGCTTCCCCGCGGGGTCCTCCTACAATGAGCAGTTCTTC. Translation: CASSFPAGSSYNEQFF.

Concerning this clonotype itself: An end of the junction does not agree with germline; a read error may underlie this. The chain has TRBV11-2 and TRBJ2-3, with 7 bases identical to TRBD2. Germline V gene sequence: CDR1 SGHAT, CDR2 FQNNGV. This CDR3 contains 11 residues. The CDR3 coding sequence is TGTGCCAACACCGCGGGAGATACGCGGTATTTT. It yields the protein CANTAGDTRYF. Full variable domain (outside the CDR3, taken from reference TRBV11-2 and TRBJ2-3): EAGVAQSPRYKIIEKRQSVAFWCNPISGHATLYWYQQILGQGPKLLIQFQNNGVVDDSQLPKDRFSAERLKGVDSTLKIQPAKLEDSAVYLCANTAGDTRYFGPGTRLTVL.

This clonotype was observed many times. The chain has TRBV29-1 and TRBJ2-3; 14 bases align to TRBD2. J gave up 0 bases and V 4 bases, and 6 bases lay outside the gene matches. The CDR3 covers 17 residues. Germline V gives CDR1 SQVTM, CDR2 ANQGSEA. The CDR3 nucleotides are TGCAGCGTTGGGGGACTAGCGGGAGCCGGCAGCACAGATACGCAGTATTTT. As protein: CSVGGLAGAGSTDTQYF.

This clonotype has only a few counts. The J gene is TRBJ2-5, the V gene TRBV28; tentatively, D is TRBD1 (5 bases). The CDR3 has 13 amino acids. The V gene's germline CDR1 is MDHEN and CDR2 SYDVKM. The V end was cut by 5 bases, the J end by 1 base, with 8 bases between. The CDR3 bases are TGTGCCAGCAGTGGGCAGGGCCAAGAGACCCAGTACTTC. It specifies CASSGQGQETQYF.

The rearrangement uses TRBV7-9 and TRBJ2-3, with 10 bases aligning to TRBD2. Per the germline V gene, CDR1 is SEHNR and CDR2 is FQNEAQ (reference sequence). The CDR3 loop spans 16 amino acids. The ends lost 5 bases at V and 2 bases at J; junction bases unmatched: 7. DNA of the CDR3: TGTGCCAGCAGCGCCCTACTAGCGGGATTCACAGATACGCAGTATTTT. It encodes CASSALLAGFTDTQYF.

Worth noting for this clonotype: Just one base apart from a much larger clone, this may be a read error. The V and J genes are TRBV19 and TRBJ2-1; 9 bases are a match to TRBD2. Germline CDR1 and CDR2: LNHDA and SQIVND (reference sequence). This CDR3 comprises 15 residues. Here the CDR3 reads CASTPRLAGSNEQSF. The CDR3 DNA reads TGTGCCAGTACCCCCCGCCTAGCGGGATCGAATGAGCAGTCCTTC.

This clonotype was detected many times. In DNA, the CDR3 is TGTGCCAGCAGTTACTCGATTGGAGGGGGCCAAAACATTCAGTACTTC. Amino acid sequence: CASSYSIGGGQNIQYF. This chain connects TRBV6-2 or TRBV6-3 to TRBJ2-4; perhaps TRBD1 as D (7 bases). The CDR3 totals 16 residues. The germline V gene encodes CDR1 MNHEY and CDR2 SVGEGT. With 0 bases removed from V and 5 bases from J, the gap between germline ends came to 14 bases.

In its sample, this clonotype was seen many times. The chain is built from TRBV7-8 and TRBJ2-3; 9 bases agree with TRBD2. The CDR3 is made up of 15 amino acids. Germline V lookup: CDR1 SGHVS, CDR2 FQNEAQ. V shed 5 bases and J 10 bases; nucleotides not matched to a gene: 13. DNA of the CDR3: TGTGCCAGCAGCCCGGTTCTAGGGACTAGCAGTCCGCAGTATTTT. It yields the protein CASSPVLGTSSPQYF.

Of note for this clonotype: A much larger clone lies one base from this, so it may be a read error. The chain couples TRBV6-5 to TRBJ2-1, with 10 bases fitting TRBD2. Trimming at V came to 2 bases and at J to 12 bases, leaving 7 bases not matched to a gene. From germline, CDR1 is MNHEY and CDR2 SVGAGI. The CDR3 runs to 14 residues. CDR3 amino acids: CASSYKREGYGQFF. The CDR3 DNA follows: TGTGCCAGCAGTTACAAGCGGGAGGGGTATGGGCAGTTCTTC.

This clonotype was detected many times. The V call is TRBV7-9, the J call TRBJ1-4, with D maybe TRBD1 (6 bases). Trimming cost V 4 bases and J 11 bases, with 20 bases left between them. The CDR3 spans 15 residues. Germline CDR1 is SEHNR and CDR2 is FQNEAQ (reference sequence). This CDR3 is CASSSSDSLRNKLFF. In nucleotides, the CDR3 is TGTGCCAGCAGCTCCTCGGACAGCCTTCGGAATAAACTGTTTTTT.

This clonotype was counted a single time. This may be a read error, as it is one base from a much larger clone. The gene calls are TRBV6-1 and TRBJ2-2; 9 bases are shared with TRBD2. CDR1 MNHNS and CDR2 SASEGT come from the germline V gene. The CDR3 has 13 amino acids. CDR3 DNA: TGTACCACCCGCGGGAGGGACACCGGGGAGCTGTTTTTT. Its translation is CTTRGRDTGELFF.

Points on this clonotype: The missing conserved phenylalanine or tryptophan at the end of this CDR3 makes a read error likely. The V and J genes are TRBV4-3 and TRBJ2-7; a possible D gene is TRBD1 (6 bases). This CDR3 contains 15 residues. Per germline, CDR1 LGHNA and CDR2 YSLEER. The CDR3 DNA is TGCGACAGCAGCCAACTCGTGGACAGCTCCTACGAGCAGTACTTA. Protein sequence: CDSSQLVDSSYEQYL.

This clonotype was observed a single time. The CDR3 does not end in the conserved phenylalanine or tryptophan, so this is likely a read error. The CDR3 reads CAWWTGTYQPQHI. CDR3 coding DNA: TGTGCCTGGTGGACAGGGACATATCAGCCCCAGCATATT. The genes are TRBV30 and TRBJ1-5; 8 nucleotides align to TRBD1. Germline V gives CDR1 GTSNPN, CDR2 SVGIG (reference sequence). V lost 5 bases and J lost 5; bases outside the gene matches: 5. The CDR3 has 13 amino acids.

Note on this clonotype: This likely comes from a read error, as the CDR3 has no conserved phenylalanine or tryptophan at its end. The DNA of the CDR3 is TGCAGCGTTGAGGGACAATCGACCTACGAGCAGTACTCC. It yields the protein CSVEGQSTYEQYS. The V call is TRBV29-1, the J call TRBJ2-7; D possibly corresponds to TRBD1 (6 bases). V gave up 3 bases and J gave up 2 bases, with 11 bases separating them. This CDR3 is built from 13 residues. CDR1 SQVTM and CDR2 ANQGSEA come from the germline V gene.

This chain uses TRBV6-6 with TRBJ1-5, with TRBD1 as a possible D gene (5 bases). Germline values: CDR1 MNHNY, CDR2 SVGAGI (reference sequence). The CDR3 loop spans 16 amino acids. The ends were cut back, 0 bases at V and 5 bases at J, with 14 bases in the middle. The DNA for the CDR3 is TGTGCCAGCAGTTACTCGACTTCAGGGATCCATCAGCCCCAGCATTTT. Its translation is CASSYSTSGIHQPQHF.

A word on this clonotype: The germline gene is not matched at one end of the junction; a read error may be the cause. The chain is built from TRBV11-2 and TRBJ2-1; D perhaps matches TRBD2 (5 bases). Germline CDR1 SGHAT, CDR2 FQNNGV. The CDR3 runs 15 residues. CDR3: CVSSLETSLPGEQFF. DNA of the CDR3: TGTGTCAGCAGCTTAGAGACAAGTCTCCCGGGGGAGCAGTTCTTC.

This clonotype came up a few times. The rearrangement uses TRBV5-1 and TRBJ2-6; no clear D gene. Germline V lookup: CDR1 SGHRS, CDR2 YFSETQ. Trimming stripped 4 bases from V and 3 bases from J, with 17 bases between. This CDR3 is 17 amino acids long. This chain's CDR3 is CASSPLPAKGGANVLTF. CDR3 coding DNA: TGCGCCAGCAGCCCACTCCCAGCGAAAGGTGGGGCCAACGTCCTGACTTTC. The entire variable domain, with the rest obtained from reference TRBV5-1 and TRBJ2-6, is as follows: KAGVTQTPRYLIKTRGQQVTLSCSPISGHRSVSWYQQTPGQGLQFLFEYFSETQRNKGNFPGRFSGRQFSNSRSEMNVSTLELGDSALYLCASSPLPAKGGANVLTFGAGSRLTVL.

The table lists this clonotype with many counts. This chain joins TRBV11-2 and TRBJ2-1; 12 bases align to TRBD2. V lost 4 bases to trimming and J lost 8 bases; unmatched junction nucleotides: 18. This CDR3 spans 19 amino acids. Germline V gives CDR1 SGHAT, CDR2 FQNNGV. CDR3 region: CASSSRPPLAGGSSYEQFF. The CDR3 nucleotides read TGTGCCAGCAGCTCTCGTCCACCCCTAGCGGGAGGGTCGTCCTATGAGCAGTTCTTC.

This chain links TRBV30 with TRBJ2-1; tentatively, D is TRBD1 or TRBD2 (7 bases each). V dropped 2 bases and J dropped 8 bases, with 16 bases sitting between them. The CDR3 extends over 14 amino acids. The V gene's germline CDR1 is GTSNPN and CDR2 SVGIG (reference sequence). The CDR3 bases are TGTGCCTGGAGTATTGCAGGGGGGGTGTATGAGCAGTTCTTC. Translating gives CAWSIAGGVYEQFF. The complete variable domain, with remaining parts taken from reference TRBV30 and TRBJ2-1, reads SQTIHQWPATLVQPVGSPLSLECTVEGTSNPNLYWYRQAAGRGLQLLFYSVGIGQISSEVPQNLSASRPQDRQFILSSKKLLLSDSGFYLCAWSIAGGVYEQFFGPGTRLTVL.

This chain joins TRBV18 and TRBJ1-1, with D hard to call. The CDR3 totals 13 residues. Germline V lookup: CDR1 KGHSH, CDR2 LQKENI. V was pared by 2 bases and J by 7 bases, with 11 bases between. DNA for the CDR3: TGTGCCAGCTCACCAGGTCTCGGGGTTGAAGCTTTCTTT. It specifies CASSPGLGVEAFF.

In regard to this clonotype: A much larger clone differs from this one at a single base, so this may be a read error. The chain has TRBV4-3 and TRBJ1-5; D possibly corresponds to TRBD1 (5 bases). The CDR3 runs 14 residues. Trimming left V 4 bases short and J 7 bases short, with 14 bases between. CDR1 is LGHNA, CDR2 YSLEER, per germline. The CDR3 DNA is TGCGCCAGCAGCCCCCGACAGCGAGGACAGCCCCAGCATTTT. Translating gives CASSPRQRGQPQHF.

This clonotype was detected a few times. Since no conserved phenylalanine or tryptophan closes the CDR3, a read error is the likely cause. DNA for the CDR3: TGTGCCAGCAGTCGAGGGTCTGCGTCCTACGAGCAGTACTAC. Amino acids: CASSRGSASYEQYY. This chain links TRBV11-2 with TRBJ2-7, with D tentatively TRBD2 (5 bases). From germline, CDR1 is SGHAT and CDR2 FQNNGV. The CDR3 totals 14 residues. V shed 6 bases and J shed 1 base, with 13 bases lying between them.

This clonotype was counted many times. The V and J genes are TRBV6-5 and TRBJ2-1; 8 positions match TRBD2. The germline V gene has CDR1 MNHEY and CDR2 SVGAGI. CDR3 length equals 14 residues. V was clipped by 7 bases and J by 14 bases; unmatched bases: 16. CDR3 in DNA: TGTGCCAGCACCCCCGGGCTAGCGGGCGTAGGAGAGTTCTTC. Its translation is CASTPGLAGVGEFF.

The V call is TRBV6-2 or TRBV6-3, the J call TRBJ2-7, with TRBD2 identical over 8 bases. This CDR3 is 15 amino acids long. J lost 2 bases, V lost 5 bases, and 8 bases had no gene match. The germline V gene has CDR1 MNHEY and CDR2 SVGEGT. Written as DNA, the CDR3 is TGTGCCAGCAGTCGGTACGGGGGGGGAGCCTACGAGCAGTACTTC. It translates to CASSRYGGGAYEQYF.

Regarding this clonotype: The CDR3 end shows no conserved phenylalanine or tryptophan, and so a read error is likely. J is TRBJ2-5 and V is TRBV29-1; TRBD1 is a possible D gene (6 bases). Per the germline V gene, CDR1 is SQVTM and CDR2 is ANQGSEA. CDR3 length: 12 residues. As DNA, the CDR3 is TGCAGCGCCCGGACAGACCAAGGGACCCAGTACTCC. This codes for CSARTDQGTQYS.

As regards this clonotype: The junction shows a germline mismatch at one end, possibly a read error. The chain has TRBV5-1 and TRBJ1-1, with 9 nucleotides matching TRBD1. CDR3 length: 14 amino acids. Germline CDR1 SGHRS, CDR2 YFSETQ. DNA for the CDR3: TGCGCCAGCAGCCCCGGGACAGGGCTCACTGAAGCTATCTTT. This codes for CASSPGTGLTEAIF. The full variable domain, in which reference TRBV5-1 and TRBJ1-1 provide the parts outside the CDR3, is KAGVTQTPRYLIKTRGQQVTLSCSPISGHRSVSWYQQTPGQGLQFLFEYFSETQRNKGNFPGRFSGRQFSNSRSEMNVSTLELGDSALYLCASSPGTGLTEAIFGQGTRLTVV.